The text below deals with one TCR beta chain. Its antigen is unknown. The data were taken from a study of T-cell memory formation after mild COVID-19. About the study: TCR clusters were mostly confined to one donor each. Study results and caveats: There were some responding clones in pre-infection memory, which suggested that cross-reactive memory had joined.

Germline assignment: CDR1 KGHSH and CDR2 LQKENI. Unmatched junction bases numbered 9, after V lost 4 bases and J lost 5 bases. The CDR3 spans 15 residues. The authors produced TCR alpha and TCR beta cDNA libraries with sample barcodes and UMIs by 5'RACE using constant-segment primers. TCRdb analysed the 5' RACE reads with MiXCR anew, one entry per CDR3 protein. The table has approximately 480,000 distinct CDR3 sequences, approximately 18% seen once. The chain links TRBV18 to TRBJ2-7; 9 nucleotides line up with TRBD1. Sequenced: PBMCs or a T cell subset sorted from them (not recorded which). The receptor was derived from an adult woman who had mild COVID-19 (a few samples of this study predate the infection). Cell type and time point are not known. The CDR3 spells CASSRAGTGRNEQYF. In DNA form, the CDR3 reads TGTGCCAGCTCACGCGCCGGGACAGGGCGGAACGAGCAGTACTTC.